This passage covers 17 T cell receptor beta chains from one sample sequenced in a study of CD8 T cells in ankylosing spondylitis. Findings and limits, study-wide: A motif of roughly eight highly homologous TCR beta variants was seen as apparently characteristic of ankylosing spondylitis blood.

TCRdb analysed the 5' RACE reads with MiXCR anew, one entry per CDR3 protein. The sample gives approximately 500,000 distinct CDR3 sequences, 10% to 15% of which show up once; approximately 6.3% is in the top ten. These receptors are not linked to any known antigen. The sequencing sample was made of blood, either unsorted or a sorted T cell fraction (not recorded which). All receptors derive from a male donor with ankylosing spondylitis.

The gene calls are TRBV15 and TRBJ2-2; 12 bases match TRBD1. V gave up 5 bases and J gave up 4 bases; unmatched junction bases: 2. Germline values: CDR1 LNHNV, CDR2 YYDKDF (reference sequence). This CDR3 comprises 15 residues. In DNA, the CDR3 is TGTGCCACCAGCGGGACAGGGGGCTCCACCGGGGAGCTGTTTTTT. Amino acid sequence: CATSGTGGSTGELFF.

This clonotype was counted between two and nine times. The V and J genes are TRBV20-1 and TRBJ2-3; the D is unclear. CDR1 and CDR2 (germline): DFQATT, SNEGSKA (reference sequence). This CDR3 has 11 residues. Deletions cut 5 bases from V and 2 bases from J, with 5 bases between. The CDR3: CSAPNTDTQYF. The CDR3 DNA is TGCAGTGCTCCGAACACAGATACGCAGTATTTT.

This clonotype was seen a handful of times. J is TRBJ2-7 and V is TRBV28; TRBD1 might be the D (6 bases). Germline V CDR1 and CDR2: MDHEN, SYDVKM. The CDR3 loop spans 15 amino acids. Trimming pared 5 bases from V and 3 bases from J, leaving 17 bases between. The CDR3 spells CASSIRQDANYEQYF. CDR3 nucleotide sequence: TGTGCCAGCAGTATACGACAGGACGCCAACTACGAGCAGTACTTC.

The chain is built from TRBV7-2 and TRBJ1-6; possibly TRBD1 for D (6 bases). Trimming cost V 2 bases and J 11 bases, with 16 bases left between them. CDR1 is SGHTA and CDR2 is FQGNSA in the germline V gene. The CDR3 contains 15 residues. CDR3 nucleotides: TGTGCCAGCAGCTTATTTCAGGGGATCATGACACCCCTCCACTTT. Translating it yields CASSLFQGIMTPLHF.

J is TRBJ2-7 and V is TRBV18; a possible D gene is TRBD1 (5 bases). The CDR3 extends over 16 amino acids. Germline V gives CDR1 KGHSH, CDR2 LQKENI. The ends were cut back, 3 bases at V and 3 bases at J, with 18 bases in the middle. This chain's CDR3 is CASSPESQGFFYEQYV. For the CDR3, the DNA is TGTGCCAGCTCACCGGAAAGTCAGGGTTTTTTCTACGAGCAGTACGTC.

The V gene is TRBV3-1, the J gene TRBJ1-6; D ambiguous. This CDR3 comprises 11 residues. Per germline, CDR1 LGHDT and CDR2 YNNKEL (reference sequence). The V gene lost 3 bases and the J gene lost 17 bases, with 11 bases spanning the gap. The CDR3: CASSQGPAIHF. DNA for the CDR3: TGTGCCAGCAGCCAGGGTCCTGCAATCCACTTT. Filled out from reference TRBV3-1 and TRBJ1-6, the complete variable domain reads DTAVSQTPKYLVTQMGNDKSIKCEQNLGHDTMYWYKQDSKKFLKIMFSYNNKELIINETVPNRFSPKSPDKAHLNLHINSLELGDSAVYFCASSQGPAIHFGNGTRLTVT.

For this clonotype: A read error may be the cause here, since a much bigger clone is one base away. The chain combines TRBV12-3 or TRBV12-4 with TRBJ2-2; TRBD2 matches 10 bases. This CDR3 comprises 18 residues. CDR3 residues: CACSPRSGRALPNGELFF. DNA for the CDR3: TGTGCCTGCAGTCCGCGGAGCGGGAGGGCCCTCCCGAACGGGGAGCTGTTTTTT.

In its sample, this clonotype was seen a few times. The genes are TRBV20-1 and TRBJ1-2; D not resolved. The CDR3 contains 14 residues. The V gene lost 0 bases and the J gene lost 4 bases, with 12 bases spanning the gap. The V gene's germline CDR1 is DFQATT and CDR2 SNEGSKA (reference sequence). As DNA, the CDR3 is TGCAGTGCTAGAGATGATTACCGTGTCTATGGCTACACCTTC. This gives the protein CSARDDYRVYGYTF.

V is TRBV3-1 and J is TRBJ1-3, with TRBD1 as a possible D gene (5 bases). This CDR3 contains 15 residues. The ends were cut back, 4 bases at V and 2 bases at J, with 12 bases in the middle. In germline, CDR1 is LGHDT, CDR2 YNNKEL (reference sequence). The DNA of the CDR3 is TGTGCCAGCAGCCCCACCGGGACGCCTGGAAACACCATATATTTT. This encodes CASSPTGTPGNTIYF.

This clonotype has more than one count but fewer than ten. The CDR3 sequence is CASSTPLAGGIQETQYF. As DNA, the CDR3 is TGTGCCAGCAGCACCCCACTAGCGGGAGGGATCCAAGAGACCCAGTACTTC. The chain recombines TRBV11-2 with TRBJ2-5; 13 positions agree with TRBD2. The V gene end was trimmed by 5 bases and the J gene end by 1 base; junction bases not matched to a gene: 7. The germline V gene has CDR1 SGHAT and CDR2 FQNNGV. The CDR3 covers 17 residues. The full variable domain, rest sourced from reference TRBV11-2 and TRBJ2-5, is EAGVAQSPRYKIIEKRQSVAFWCNPISGHATLYWYQQILGQGPKLLIQFQNNGVVDDSQLPKDRFSAERLKGVDSTLKIQPAKLEDSAVYLCASSTPLAGGIQETQYFGPGTRLLVL.

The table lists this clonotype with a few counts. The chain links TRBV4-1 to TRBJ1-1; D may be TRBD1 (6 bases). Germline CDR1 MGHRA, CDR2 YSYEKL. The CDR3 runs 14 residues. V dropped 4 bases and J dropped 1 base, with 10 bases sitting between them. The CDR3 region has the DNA TGCGCCAGCAGCCCGAGGGGGAGGAACACTGAAGCTTTCTTT. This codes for CASSPRGRNTEAFF.

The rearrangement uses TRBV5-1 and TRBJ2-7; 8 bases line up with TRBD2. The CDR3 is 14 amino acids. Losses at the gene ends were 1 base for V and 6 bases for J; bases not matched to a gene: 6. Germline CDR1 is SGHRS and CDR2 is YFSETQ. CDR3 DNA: TGCGCCAGCAGCTTGCAACGGGAGGGCCGCGAGCAGTACTTC. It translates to CASSLQREGREQYF.

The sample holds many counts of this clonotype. The CDR3 loop is CASGQGRPNQPQHF. CDR3 DNA: TGTGCTAGTGGTCAGGGACGGCCAAATCAGCCCCAGCATTTT. V usage is TRBV12-5 and J usage is TRBJ1-5, with a tentative D call TRBD1 (5 bases). Germline CDR1 LGHNT, CDR2 FRNRAP. CDR3 length equals 14 residues. V was pared by 5 bases and J by 4 bases, with 12 bases between.

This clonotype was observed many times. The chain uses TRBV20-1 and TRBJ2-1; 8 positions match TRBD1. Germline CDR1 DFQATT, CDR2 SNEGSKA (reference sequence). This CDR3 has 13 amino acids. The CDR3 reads CKPQGDLRDEQFF. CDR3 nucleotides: TGCAAACCACAGGGGGATTTACGGGATGAGCAGTTCTTC.

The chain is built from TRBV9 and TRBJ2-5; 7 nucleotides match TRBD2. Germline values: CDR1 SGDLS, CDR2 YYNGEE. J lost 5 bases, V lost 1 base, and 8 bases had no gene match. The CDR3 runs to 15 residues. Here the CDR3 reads CASSVLSAGSETQYF. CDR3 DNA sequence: TGTGCCAGCAGCGTACTCTCAGCGGGATCCGAGACCCAGTACTTC.

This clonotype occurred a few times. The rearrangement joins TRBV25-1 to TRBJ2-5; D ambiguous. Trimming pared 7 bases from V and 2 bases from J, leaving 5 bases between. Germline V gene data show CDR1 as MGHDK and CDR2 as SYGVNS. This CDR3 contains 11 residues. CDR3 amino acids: CASKVQETQYF. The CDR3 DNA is TGTGCCAGCAAAGTTCAAGAGACCCAGTACTTC.

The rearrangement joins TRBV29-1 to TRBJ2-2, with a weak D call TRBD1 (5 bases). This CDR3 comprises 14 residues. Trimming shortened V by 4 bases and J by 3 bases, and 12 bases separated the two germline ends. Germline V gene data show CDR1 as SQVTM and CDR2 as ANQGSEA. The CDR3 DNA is TGCAGCGTTGGAAGCAGGGTGGACACCGGGGAGCTGTTTTTT. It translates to CSVGSRVDTGELFF.